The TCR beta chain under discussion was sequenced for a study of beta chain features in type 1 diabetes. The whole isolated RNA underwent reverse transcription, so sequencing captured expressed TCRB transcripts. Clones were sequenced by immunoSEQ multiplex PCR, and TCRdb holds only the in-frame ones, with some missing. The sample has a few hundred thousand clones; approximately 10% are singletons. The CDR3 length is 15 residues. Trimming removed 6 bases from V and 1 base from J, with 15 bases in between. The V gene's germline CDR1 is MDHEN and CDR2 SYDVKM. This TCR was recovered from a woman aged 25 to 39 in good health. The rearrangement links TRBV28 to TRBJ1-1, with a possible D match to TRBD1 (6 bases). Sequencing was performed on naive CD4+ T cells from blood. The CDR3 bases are TGTGCCAGCAGCCCAGCACAGGGACCGAACACTGAAGCTTTCTTT. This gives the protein CASSPAQGPNTEAFF.